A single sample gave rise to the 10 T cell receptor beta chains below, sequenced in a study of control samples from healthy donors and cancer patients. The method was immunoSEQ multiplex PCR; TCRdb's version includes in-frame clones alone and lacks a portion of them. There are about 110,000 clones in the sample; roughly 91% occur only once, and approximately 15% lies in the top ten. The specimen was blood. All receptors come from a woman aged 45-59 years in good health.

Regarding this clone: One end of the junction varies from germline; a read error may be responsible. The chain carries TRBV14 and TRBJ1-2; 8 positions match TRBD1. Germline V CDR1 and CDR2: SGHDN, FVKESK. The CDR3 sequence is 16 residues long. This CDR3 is CANSQYLRTGPYGYTF. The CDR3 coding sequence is TGTGCCAACAGCCAATACCTCAGGACAGGGCCTTATGGCTACACCTTC. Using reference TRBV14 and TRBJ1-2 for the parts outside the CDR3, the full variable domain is EAGVTQFPSHSVIEKGQTVTLRCDPISGHDNLYWYRRVMGKEIKFLLHFVKESKQDESGMPNNRFLAERTGGTYSTLKVQPAELEDSGVYFCANSQYLRTGPYGYTFGSGTRLTVV.

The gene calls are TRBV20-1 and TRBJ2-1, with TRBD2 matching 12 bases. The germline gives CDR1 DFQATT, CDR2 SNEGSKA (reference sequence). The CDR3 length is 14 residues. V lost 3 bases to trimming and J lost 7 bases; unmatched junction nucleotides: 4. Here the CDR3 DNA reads TGCAGTGCTAGTGCTAGCGGGAGGGGAAATGAGCAGTTCTTC. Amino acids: CSASASGRGNEQFF.

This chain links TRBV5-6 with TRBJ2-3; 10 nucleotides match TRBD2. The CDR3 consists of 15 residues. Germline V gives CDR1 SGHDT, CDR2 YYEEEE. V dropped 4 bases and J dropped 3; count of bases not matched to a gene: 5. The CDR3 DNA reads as TGTGCCAGCAGCCGAGCGGGAGGGGGAACAGATACGCAGTATTTT. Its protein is CASSRAGGGTDTQYF.

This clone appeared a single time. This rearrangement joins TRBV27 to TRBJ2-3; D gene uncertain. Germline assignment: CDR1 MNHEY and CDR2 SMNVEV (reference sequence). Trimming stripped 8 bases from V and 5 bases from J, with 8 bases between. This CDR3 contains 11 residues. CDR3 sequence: CASALGDTQYF. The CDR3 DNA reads TGTGCCAGCGCCCTAGGAGATACGCAGTATTTT.

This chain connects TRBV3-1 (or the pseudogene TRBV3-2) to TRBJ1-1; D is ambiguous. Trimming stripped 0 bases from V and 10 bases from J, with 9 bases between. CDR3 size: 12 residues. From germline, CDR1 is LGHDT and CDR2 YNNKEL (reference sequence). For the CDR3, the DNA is TGTGCCAGCAGCCAAGAAGGGCTCGCAGCTTTCTTT. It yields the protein CASSQEGLAAFF.

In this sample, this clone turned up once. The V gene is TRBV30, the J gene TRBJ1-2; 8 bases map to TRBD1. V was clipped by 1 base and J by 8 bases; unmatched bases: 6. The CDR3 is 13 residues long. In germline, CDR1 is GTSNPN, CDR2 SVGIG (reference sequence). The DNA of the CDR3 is TGTGCCTGGAGTGGGACAGGGAGCGGGGGCTACACCTTC. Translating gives CAWSGTGSGGYTF.

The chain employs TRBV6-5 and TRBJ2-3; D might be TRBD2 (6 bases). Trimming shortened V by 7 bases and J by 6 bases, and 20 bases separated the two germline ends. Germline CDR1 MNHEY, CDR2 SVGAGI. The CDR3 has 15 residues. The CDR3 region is CASKAVGGVGDTQYF. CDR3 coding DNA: TGTGCCAGCAAGGCGGTGGGGGGTGTCGGGGATACGCAGTATTTT.

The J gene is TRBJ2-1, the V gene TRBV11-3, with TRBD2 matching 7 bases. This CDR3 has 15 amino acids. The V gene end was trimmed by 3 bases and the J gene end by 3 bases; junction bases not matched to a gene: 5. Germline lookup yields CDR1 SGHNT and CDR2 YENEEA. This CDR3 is CASSLGGSNYNEQFF. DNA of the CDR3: TGTGCCAGCAGCTTGGGGGGGTCAAACTACAATGAGCAGTTCTTC.

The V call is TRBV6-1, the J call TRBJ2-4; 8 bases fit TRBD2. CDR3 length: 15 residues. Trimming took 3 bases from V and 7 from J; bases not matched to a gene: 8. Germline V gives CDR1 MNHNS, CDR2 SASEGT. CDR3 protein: CASSEVSREANIQYF. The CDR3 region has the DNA TGTGCCAGCAGTGAGGTCTCGCGGGAGGCGAACATTCAGTACTTC.

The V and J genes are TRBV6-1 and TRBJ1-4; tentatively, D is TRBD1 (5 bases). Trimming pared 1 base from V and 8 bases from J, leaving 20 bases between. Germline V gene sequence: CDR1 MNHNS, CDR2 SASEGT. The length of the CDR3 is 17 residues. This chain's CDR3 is CASSEVGLQAVNEKLFF. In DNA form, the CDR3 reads TGTGCCAGCAGTGAAGTTGGGCTACAGGCCGTTAACGAAAAACTGTTTTTT.